This T cell receptor (beta chain) was profiled in a study of OX40 agonist ivuxolimab in advanced cancers. The protocol was immunoSEQ multiplex PCR, while the TCRdb copy is restricted to in-frame clones and leaves out a portion. The sample consists of about 84,000 clones, more than 80% of them appearing once. The CDR3 has 14 residues. Germline V CDR1 and CDR2: SGHTA, FQGNSA. The germline V and J ends were trimmed by 6 bases and 3 bases, with 14 bases remaining between them. This chain links TRBV7-2 with TRBJ1-2, with D unresolved. The clonotype originates from an adult with an advanced solid tumor such as melanoma, head and neck, liver or kidney cancer. Sample: CD4+ or CD8+ T cells sorted from blood, taken in a trial of the OX40 agonist ivuxolimab. The CDR3 nucleotides are TGTGCCAGCAGTCTCGGGGTGGGGTACTATGGCTACACCTTC. This codes for CASSLGVGYYGYTF. Supplemented by reference TRBV7-2 and TRBJ1-2, the full variable domain reads GAGVSQSPSNKVTEKGKDVELRCDPISGHTALYWYRQSLGQGLEFLIYFQGNSAPDKSGLPSDRFSAERTGGSVSTLTIQRTQQEDSAVYLCASSLGVGYYGYTFGSGTRLTVV.